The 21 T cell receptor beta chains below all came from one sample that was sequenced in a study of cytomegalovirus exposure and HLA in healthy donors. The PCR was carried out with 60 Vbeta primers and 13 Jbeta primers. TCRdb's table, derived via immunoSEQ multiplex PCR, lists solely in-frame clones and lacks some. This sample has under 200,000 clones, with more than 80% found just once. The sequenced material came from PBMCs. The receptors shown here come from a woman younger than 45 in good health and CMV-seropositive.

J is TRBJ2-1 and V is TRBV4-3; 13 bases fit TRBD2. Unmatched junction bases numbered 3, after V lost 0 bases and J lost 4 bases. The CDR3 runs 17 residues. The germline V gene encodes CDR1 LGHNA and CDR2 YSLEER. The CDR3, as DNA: TGCGCCAGCAGCCAAGAAACTAGCGGGGGGGGATACAATGAGCAGTTCTTC. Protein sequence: CASSQETSGGGYNEQFF.

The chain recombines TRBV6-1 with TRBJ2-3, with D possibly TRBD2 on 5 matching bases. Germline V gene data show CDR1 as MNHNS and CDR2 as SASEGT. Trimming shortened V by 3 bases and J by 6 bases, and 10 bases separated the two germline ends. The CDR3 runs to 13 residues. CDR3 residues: CASSERVMDTQYF. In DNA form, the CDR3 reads TGTGCCAGCAGTGAGAGGGTTATGGATACGCAGTATTTT.

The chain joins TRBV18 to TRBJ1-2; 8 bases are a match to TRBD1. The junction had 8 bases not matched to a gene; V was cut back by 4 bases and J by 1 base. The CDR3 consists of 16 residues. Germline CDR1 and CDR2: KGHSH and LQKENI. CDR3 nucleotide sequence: TGTGCCAGCTCACGATCGACAGGGGAATTTAACTATGGCTACACCTTC. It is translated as CASSRSTGEFNYGYTF.

The CDR3 region is CASSSDDRDGFYGYTF. The CDR3 DNA sequence: TGCGCCAGCAGCTCCGACGACAGGGACGGTTTCTATGGCTACACCTTC. The genes are TRBV5-1 and TRBJ1-2; 7 bases agree with TRBD1. Per the germline V gene, CDR1 is SGHRS and CDR2 is YFSETQ. V was pared by 3 bases and J by 4 bases, with 12 bases of the junction left unmatched. This CDR3 contains 16 residues.

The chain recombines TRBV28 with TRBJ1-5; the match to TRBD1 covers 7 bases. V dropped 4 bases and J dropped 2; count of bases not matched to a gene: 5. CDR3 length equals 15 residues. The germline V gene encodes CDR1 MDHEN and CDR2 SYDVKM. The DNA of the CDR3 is TGTGCCAGCAGTTGGTACAGGGGTCGCAATCAGCCCCAGCATTTT. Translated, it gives CASSWYRGRNQPQHF.

CDR3 residues: CASSPGGQGGYGYTF. CDR3 nucleotide sequence: TGCGCCAGCAGCCCCGGGGGACAGGGGGGCTATGGCTACACCTTC. The chain couples TRBV4-1 to TRBJ1-2; the match to TRBD1 covers 11 bases. V trimming: 4 bases; J trimming: 4 bases; junction bases outside the gene matches: 5. The CDR3 loop spans 15 amino acids. The germline gives CDR1 MGHRA, CDR2 YSYEKL.

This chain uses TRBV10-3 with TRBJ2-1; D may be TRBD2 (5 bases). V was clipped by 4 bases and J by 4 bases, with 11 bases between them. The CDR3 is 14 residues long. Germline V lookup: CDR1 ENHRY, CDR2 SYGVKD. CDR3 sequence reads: CAISGSGTYNEQFF. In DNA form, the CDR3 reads TGTGCCATCAGTGGCAGCGGAACATACAATGAGCAGTTCTTC.

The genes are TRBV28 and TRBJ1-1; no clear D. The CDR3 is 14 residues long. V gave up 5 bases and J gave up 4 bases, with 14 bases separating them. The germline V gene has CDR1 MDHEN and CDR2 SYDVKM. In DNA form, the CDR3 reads TGTGCCAGCAGTCCCGTTGATGAGGTCACTGAAGCTTTCTTT. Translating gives CASSPVDEVTEAFF.

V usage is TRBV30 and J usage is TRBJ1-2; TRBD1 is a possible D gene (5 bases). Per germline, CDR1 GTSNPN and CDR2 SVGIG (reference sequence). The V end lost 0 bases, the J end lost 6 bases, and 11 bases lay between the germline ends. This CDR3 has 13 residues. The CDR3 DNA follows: TGTGCCTGGAGTGTACCGGGGGTAGATGGCTACACCTTC. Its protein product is CAWSVPGVDGYTF.

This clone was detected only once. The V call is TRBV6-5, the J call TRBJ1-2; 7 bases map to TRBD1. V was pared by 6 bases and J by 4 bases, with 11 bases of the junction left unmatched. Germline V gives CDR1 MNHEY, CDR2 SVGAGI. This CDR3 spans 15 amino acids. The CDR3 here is CASSAQGGSGYGYTF. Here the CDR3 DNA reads TGTGCCAGCAGCGCCCAGGGGGGCTCTGGCTATGGCTACACCTTC.

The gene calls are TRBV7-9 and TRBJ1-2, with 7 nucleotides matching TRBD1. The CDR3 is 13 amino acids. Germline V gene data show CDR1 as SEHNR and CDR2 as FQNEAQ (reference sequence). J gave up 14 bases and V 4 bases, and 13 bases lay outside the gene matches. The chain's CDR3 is CASSWDRSLLRTF. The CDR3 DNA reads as TGTGCCAGCAGCTGGGACAGAAGTCTTTTAAGGACCTTC. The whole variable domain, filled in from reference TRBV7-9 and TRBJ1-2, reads DTGVSQNPRHKITKRGQNVTFRCDPISEHNRLYWYRQTLGQGPEFLTYFQNEAQLEKSRLLSDRFSAERPKGSFSTLEIQRTEQGDSAMYLCASSWDRSLLRTFGSGTRLTVV.

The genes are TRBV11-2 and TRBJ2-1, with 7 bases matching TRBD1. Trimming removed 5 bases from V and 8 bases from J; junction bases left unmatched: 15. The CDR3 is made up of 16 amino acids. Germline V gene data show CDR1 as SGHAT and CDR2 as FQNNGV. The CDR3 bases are TGTGCCAGCAGCCTGAACTGGGGGACAGAACTTTATGAGCAGTTCTTC. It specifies CASSLNWGTELYEQFF.

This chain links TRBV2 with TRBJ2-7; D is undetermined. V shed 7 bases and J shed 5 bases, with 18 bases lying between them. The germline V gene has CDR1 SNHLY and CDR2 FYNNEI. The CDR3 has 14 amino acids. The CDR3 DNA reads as TGTGCCAGCAAGGAATGGGCAGGTTCGGACGAGCAGTACTTC. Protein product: CASKEWAGSDEQYF.

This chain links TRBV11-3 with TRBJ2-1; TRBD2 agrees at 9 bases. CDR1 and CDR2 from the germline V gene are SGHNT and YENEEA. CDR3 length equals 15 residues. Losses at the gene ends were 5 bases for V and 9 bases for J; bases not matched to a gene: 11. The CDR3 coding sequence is TGTGCCAGCAGCGTGGGACTAGCCTCAGGAGGTGAGCAGTTCTTC. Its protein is CASSVGLASGGEQFF.

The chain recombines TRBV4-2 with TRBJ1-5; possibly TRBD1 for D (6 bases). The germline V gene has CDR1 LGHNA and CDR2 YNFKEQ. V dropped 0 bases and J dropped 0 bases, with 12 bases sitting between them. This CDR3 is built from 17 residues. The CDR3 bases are TGTGCCAGCAGCCAAGATCGCACAGGGTATAGCAATCAGCCCCAGCATTTT. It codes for CASSQDRTGYSNQPQHF.

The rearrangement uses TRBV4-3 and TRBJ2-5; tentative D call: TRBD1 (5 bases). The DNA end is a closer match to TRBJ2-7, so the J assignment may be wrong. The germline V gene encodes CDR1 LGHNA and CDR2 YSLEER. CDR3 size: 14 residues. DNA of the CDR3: TGCGCCAGCAGCCAAAAAACAGGCTCCTACGAGCAGTACTTC. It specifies CASSQKTGSYEQYF.

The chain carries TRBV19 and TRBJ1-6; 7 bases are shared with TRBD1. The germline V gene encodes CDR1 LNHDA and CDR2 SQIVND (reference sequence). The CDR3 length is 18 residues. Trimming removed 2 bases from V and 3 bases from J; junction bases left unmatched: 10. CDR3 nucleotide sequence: TGTGCCAGTAGTATAAAAGCCGGGACAGCGAGCTATAATTCACCCCTCCACTTT. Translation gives CASSIKAGTASYNSPLHF.

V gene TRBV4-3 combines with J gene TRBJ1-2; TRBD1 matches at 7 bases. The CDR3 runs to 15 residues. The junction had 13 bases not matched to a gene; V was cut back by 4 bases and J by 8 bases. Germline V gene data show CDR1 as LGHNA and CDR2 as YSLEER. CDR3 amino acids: CASSRTRGQTMGYTF. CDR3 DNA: TGCGCCAGCAGCCGAACACGGGGACAGACTATGGGCTACACCTTC.

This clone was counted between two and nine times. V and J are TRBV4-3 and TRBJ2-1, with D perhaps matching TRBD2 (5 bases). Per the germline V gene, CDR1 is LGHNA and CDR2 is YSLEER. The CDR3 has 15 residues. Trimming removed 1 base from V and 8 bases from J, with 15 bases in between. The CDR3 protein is CASSQGRAAQHEQFF. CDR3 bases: TGCGCCAGCAGCCAAGGGCGGGCGGCCCAGCATGAGCAGTTCTTC.

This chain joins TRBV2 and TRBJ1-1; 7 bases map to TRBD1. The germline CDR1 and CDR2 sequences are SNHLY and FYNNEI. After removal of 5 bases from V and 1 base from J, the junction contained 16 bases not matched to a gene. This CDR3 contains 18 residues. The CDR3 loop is CASSLFLRARGSNTEAFF. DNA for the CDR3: TGTGCCAGCAGTTTATTTCTCCGAGCCAGGGGGTCGAACACTGAAGCTTTCTTT.

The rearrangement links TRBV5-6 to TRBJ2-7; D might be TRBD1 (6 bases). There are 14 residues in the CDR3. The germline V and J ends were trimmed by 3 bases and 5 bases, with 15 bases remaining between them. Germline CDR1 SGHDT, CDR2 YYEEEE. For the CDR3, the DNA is TGTGCCAGCAGCTCCCCGAGCAGGGGACACGAGCAGTACTTC. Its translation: CASSSPSRGHEQYF.